This is a list of T cell receptor beta chains from one sample in a study of cytomegalovirus exposure and HLA in healthy donors. Produced via immunoSEQ multiplex PCR; TCRdb's table is partial and in-frame only. This table has roughly 86,000 clones, over 60% appearing once. Sequencing was performed on PBMCs. The source is a woman aged 50 to 60 in good health and CMV-seropositive. CDR3s leave out the opening cysteine and the closing phenylalanine or tryptophan. Each record gives: clone size, CDR3 length, V gene, J gene, CDR3 protein. Size values are once, few and many counts, or a class for expanded clones, and some rows have none.

NA	15	TRBV7-5	TRBJ1-6	VRSLAHKGVWNSPLH
few	14	TRBV4-1	TRBJ1-4	ASSQAPGQTNEKLF
NA	12	TRBV5-1	TRBJ1-4	ASSFDRPNEKLF
NA	11	TRBV9	TRBJ1-1	ASSGTSGVEAF
once	13	TRBV4-1	TRBJ2-5	ASSQAGLAEETQY
NA	15	TRBV19	TRBJ1-5	ASSMGNEGGRNQPQH
NA	11	TRBV27	TRBJ1-5	ASSFTRAQPQH
NA	13	TRBV4-1	TRBJ1-3	ASSPDRDFRNTIY
NA	13	TRBV7-3	TRBJ2-3	ASSLVGGGTDTQY
NA	13	TRBV2	TRBJ1-2	ASSDTAGVGYGYT
few	12	TRBV6-5	TRBJ1-2	ASSYSLGDYGYT
NA	13	TRBV4-3	TRBJ2-3	ASSRAGADTDTQY
NA	12	TRBV6-5	TRBJ1-2	ASSYSAGTYGYT
NA	14	TRBV7-2	TRBJ2-2	ASSLYGTLNTGELF
NA	14	TRBV6-5	TRBJ1-1	ASSYSSSGRDTEAF
few	12	TRBV7-2	TRBJ1-4	ASSLGQGVEKLF
NA	10	TRBV7-2	TRBJ2-3	ASSLPADTQY
NA	12	TRBV19	TRBJ1-4	ASSMLQGSEKLF